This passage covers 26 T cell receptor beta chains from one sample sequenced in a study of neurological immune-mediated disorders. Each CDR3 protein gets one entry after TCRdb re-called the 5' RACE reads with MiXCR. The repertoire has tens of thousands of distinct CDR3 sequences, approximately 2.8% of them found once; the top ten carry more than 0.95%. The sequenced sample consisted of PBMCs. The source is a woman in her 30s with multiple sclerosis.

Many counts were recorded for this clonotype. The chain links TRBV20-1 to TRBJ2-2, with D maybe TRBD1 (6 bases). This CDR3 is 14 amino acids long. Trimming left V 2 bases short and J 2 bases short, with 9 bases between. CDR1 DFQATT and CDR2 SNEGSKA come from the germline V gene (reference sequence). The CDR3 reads CSARKGGNTGELFF. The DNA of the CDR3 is TGCAGTGCTAGAAAAGGGGGTAACACCGGGGAGCTGTTTTTT.

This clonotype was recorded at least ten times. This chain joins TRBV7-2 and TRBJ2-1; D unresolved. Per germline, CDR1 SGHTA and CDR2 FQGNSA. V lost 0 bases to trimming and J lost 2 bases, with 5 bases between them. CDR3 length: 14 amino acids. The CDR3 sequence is CASSLAQTYNEQFF. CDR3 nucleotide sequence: TGTGCCAGCAGCTTAGCGCAGACCTACAATGAGCAGTTCTTC.

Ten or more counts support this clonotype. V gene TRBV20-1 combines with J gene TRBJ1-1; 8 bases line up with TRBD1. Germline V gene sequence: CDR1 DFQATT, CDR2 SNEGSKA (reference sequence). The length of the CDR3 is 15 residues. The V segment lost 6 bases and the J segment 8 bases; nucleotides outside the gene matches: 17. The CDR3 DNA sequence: TGCAGTGCGAAAGACAGGGGAGGCACTAGTAAGGAAGCTTTCTTT. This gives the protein CSAKDRGGTSKEAFF.

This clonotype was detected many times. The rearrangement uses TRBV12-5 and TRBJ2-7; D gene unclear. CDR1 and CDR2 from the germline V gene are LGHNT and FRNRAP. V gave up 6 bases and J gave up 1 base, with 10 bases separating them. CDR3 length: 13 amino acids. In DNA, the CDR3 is TGTGCTAGTGGCCTCGACAATTCCTACGAGCAGTACTTC. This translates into CASGLDNSYEQYF.

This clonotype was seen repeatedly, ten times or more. In DNA form, the CDR3 reads TGTGCCAGCAGCGTAGAGGGACTATCTACTTTCAATGAGCAGTTCTTC. As protein: CASSVEGLSTFNEQFF. The chain employs TRBV9 and TRBJ2-1; 7 nucleotides match TRBD2. This CDR3 is 16 amino acids long. V shed 0 bases and J 6 bases; nucleotides not matched to a gene: 9. Germline CDR1 SGDLS, CDR2 YYNGEE.

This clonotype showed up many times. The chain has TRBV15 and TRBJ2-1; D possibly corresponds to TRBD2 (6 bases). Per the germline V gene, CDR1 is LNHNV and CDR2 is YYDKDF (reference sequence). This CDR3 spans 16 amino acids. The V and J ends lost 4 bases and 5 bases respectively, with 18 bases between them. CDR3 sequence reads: CATSTNIGGRDNEQFF. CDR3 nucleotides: TGTGCCACCAGCACCAACATCGGGGGTCGGGACAATGAGCAGTTCTTC.

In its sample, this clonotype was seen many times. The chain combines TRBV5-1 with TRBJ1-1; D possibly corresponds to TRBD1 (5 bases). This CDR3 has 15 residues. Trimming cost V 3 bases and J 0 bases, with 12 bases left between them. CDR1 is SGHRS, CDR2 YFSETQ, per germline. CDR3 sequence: CASSSLGRMNTEAFF. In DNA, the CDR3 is TGCGCCAGCAGCTCTTTGGGACGAATGAACACTGAAGCTTTCTTT.

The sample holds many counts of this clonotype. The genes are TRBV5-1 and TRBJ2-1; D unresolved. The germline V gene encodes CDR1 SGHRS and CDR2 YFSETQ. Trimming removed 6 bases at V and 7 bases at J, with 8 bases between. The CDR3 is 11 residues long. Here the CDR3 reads CASTETNEQFF. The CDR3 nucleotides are TGCGCCAGCACGGAGACGAATGAGCAGTTCTTC.

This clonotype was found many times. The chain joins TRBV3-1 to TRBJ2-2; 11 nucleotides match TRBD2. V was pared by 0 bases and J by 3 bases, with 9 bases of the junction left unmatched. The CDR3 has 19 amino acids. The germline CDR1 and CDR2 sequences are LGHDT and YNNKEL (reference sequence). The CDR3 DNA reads TGTGCCAGCAGCCAAGAAGGAGGGGTACTAGCGGGAGACACCGGGGAGCTGTTTTTT. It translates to CASSQEGGVLAGDTGELFF.

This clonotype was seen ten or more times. The CDR3 DNA follows: TGTGCCAGCAGCGGGGGGGACACATACGAGCAGTACTTC. Translating it yields CASSGGDTYEQYF. V is TRBV7-2 and J is TRBJ2-7; a weak D match, TRBD2 (7 bases). V lost 5 bases to trimming and J lost 4 bases, with 12 bases between them. CDR1 and CDR2 from the germline V gene are SGHTA and FQGNSA. This CDR3 region has 13 residues.

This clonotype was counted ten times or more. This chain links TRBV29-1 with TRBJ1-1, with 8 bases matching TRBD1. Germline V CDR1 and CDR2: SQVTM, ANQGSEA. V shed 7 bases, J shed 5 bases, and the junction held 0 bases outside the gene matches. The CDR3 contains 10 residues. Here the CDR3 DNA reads TGCAGCGGACAGGGGACTGAAGCTTTCTTT. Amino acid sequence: CSGQGTEAFF. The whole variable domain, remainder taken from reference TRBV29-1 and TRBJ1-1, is SAVISQKPSRDICQRGTSLTIQCQVDSQVTMMFWYRQQPGQSLTLIATANQGSEATYESGFVIDKFPISRPNLTFSTLTVSNMSPEDSSIYLCSGQGTEAFFGQGTRLTVV.

The CDR3 DNA reads as TGTGCCAGCAGCGCTGACAACCTGATAGGATATTTT. Its protein product is CASSADNLIGYF. This chain joins TRBV7-2 and TRBJ2-3; the D is unclear. The V end lost 5 bases, the J end lost 15 bases, and 18 bases lay between the germline ends. This CDR3 has 12 amino acids. Germline lookup yields CDR1 SGHTA and CDR2 FQGNSA.

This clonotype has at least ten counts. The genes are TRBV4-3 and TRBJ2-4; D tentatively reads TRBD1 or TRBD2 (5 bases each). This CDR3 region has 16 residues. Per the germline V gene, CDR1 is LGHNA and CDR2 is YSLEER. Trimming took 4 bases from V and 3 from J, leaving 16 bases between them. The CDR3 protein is CASSPGGAKGKNIQYF. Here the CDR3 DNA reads TGCGCCAGCAGCCCTGGGGGTGCAAAAGGCAAAAACATTCAGTACTTC.

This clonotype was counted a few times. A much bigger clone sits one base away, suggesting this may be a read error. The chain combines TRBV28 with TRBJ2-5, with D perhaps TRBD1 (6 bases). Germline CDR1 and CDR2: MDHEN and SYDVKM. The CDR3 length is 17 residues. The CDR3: CASSRNAQGLVQENQYF. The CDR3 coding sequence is TGTGCCAGCAGCCGAAACGCACAGGGTTTGGTACAAGAGAACCAGTACTTC.

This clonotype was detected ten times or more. The CDR3 DNA is TGTGCCAGCAGCCTGATGAGGACAGGGAACGAGCAGTACTTC. It specifies CASSLMRTGNEQYF. The rearrangement uses TRBV14 and TRBJ2-7; 8 nucleotides match TRBD1. V shed 4 bases, J shed 5 bases, and the junction held 7 bases outside the gene matches. The CDR3 consists of 14 residues. Germline V gene sequence: CDR1 SGHDN, CDR2 FVKESK.

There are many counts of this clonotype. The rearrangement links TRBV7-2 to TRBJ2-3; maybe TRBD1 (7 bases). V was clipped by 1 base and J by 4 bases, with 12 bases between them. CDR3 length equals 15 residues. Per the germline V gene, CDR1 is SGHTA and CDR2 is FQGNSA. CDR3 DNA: TGTGCCAGCAGCTTAGGGAGGGGGCGGTCAGATACGCAGTATTTT. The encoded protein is CASSLGRGRSDTQYF.

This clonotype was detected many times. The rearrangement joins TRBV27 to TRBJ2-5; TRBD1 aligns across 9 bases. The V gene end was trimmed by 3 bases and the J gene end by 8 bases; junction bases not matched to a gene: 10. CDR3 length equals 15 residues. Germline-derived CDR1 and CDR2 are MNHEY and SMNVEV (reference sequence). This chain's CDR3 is CASSFTTGGEGTQYF. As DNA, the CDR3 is TGTGCCAGCAGTTTCACGACAGGGGGAGAGGGAACCCAGTACTTC.

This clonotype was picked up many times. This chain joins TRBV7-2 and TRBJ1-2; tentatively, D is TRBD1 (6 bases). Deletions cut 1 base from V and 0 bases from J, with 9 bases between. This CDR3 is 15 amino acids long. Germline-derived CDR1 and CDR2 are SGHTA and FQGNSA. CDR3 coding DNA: TGTGCCAGCAGCTTAGAATGGGGGCCTAACTATGGCTACACCTTC. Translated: CASSLEWGPNYGYTF. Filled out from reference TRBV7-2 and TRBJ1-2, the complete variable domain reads GAGVSQSPSNKVTEKGKDVELRCDPISGHTALYWYRQSLGQGLEFLIYFQGNSAPDKSGLPSDRFSAERTGGSVSTLTIQRTQQEDSAVYLCASSLEWGPNYGYTFGSGTRLTVV.

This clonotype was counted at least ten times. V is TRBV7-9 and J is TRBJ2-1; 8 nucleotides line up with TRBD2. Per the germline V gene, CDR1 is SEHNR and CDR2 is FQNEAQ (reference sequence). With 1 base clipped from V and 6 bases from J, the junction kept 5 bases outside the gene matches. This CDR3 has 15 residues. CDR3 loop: CASSLVGTRGNEQFF. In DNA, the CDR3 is TGTGCCAGCAGCTTAGTCGGGACTAGGGGCAATGAGCAGTTCTTC.

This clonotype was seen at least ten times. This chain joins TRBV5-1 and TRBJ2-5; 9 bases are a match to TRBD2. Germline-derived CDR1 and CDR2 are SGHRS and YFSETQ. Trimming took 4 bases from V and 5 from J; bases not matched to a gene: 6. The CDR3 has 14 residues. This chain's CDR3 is CASSAGTSRETQYF. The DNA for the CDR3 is TGCGCCAGCAGCGCCGGGACTAGCAGGGAGACCCAGTACTTC. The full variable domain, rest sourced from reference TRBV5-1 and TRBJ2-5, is KAGVTQTPRYLIKTRGQQVTLSCSPISGHRSVSWYQQTPGQGLQFLFEYFSETQRNKGNFPGRFSGRQFSNSRSEMNVSTLELGDSALYLCASSAGTSRETQYFGPGTRLLVL.

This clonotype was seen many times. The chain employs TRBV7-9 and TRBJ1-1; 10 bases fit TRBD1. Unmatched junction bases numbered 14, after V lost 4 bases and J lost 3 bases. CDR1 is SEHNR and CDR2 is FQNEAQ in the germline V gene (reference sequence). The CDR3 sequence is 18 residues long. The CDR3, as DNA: TGTGCCAGCAGCTCACTGTCCCGGGACAGGGGTAAGGACACTGAAGCTTTCTTT. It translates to CASSSLSRDRGKDTEAFF. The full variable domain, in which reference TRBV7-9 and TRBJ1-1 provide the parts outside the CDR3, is DTGVSQNPRHKITKRGQNVTFRCDPISEHNRLYWYRQTLGQGPEFLTYFQNEAQLEKSRLLSDRFSAERPKGSFSTLEIQRTEQGDSAMYLCASSSLSRDRGKDTEAFFGQGTRLTVV.

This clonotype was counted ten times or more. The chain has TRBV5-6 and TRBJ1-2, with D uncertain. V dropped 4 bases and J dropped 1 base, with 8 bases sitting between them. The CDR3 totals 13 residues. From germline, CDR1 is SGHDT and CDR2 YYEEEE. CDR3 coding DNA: TGTGCCAGCAGCACGGACCTTAACTATGGCTACACCTTC. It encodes CASSTDLNYGYTF.

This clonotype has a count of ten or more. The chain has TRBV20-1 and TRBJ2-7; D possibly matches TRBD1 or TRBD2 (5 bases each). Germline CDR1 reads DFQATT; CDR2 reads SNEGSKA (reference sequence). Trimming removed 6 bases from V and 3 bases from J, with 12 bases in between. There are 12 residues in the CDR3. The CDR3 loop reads CSATRDDYEQYF. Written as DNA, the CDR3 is TGCAGTGCCACACGGGACGACTACGAGCAGTACTTC.

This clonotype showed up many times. CDR3 amino acids: CSAPGLAGLHEQYF. The CDR3 DNA reads TGCAGTGCACCGGGACTAGCGGGTCTTCACGAGCAGTACTTC. V and J are TRBV20-1 and TRBJ2-7, with 12 bases fitting TRBD2. Germline V gene sequence: CDR1 DFQATT, CDR2 SNEGSKA (reference sequence). Unmatched junction bases numbered 8, after V lost 6 bases and J lost 5 bases. The CDR3 extends over 14 amino acids.

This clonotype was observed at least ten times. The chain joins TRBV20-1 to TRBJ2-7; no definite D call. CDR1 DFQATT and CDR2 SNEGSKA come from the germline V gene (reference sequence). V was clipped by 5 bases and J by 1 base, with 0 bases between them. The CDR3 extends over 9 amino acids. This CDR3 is CSASYEQYF. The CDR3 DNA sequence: TGCAGTGCTTCCTACGAGCAGTACTTC.

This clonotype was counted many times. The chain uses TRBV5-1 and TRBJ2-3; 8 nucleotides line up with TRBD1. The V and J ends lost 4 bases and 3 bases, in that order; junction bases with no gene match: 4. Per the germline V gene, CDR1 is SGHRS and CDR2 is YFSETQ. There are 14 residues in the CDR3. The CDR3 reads CASSKGQETDTQYF. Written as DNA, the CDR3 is TGCGCCAGCAGCAAGGGACAGGAGACAGATACGCAGTATTTT. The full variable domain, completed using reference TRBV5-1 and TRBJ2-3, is KAGVTQTPRYLIKTRGQQVTLSCSPISGHRSVSWYQQTPGQGLQFLFEYFSETQRNKGNFPGRFSGRQFSNSRSEMNVSTLELGDSALYLCASSKGQETDTQYFGPGTRLTVL.